The 7 T cell receptor beta chains below were found in one sample sequenced in a study of beta chain features in type 1 diabetes. Study-level results: When Type 1 diabetes patients were examined, their TCRB CDR3s proved moderately but significantly shorter in all four CD4+ subsets.

No cognate antigen is known for these TCRs. Expressed TCRB transcripts were sequenced because the isolated RNA had all been reverse transcribed beforehand. The table came from immunoSEQ multiplex PCR; TCRdb's copy has only in-frame clones and leaves some out. Of roughly 130,000 clones listed, about 17% are singletons. Sequencing was done on a sample of central memory CD4+ T cells from blood. The receptors originated from a man younger than 40 with type 1 diabetes.

The chain recombines TRBV28 with TRBJ2-1; 10 bases map to TRBD2. Trimming cost V 3 bases and J 2 bases; bases outside gene matches: 7. CDR1 MDHEN and CDR2 SYDVKM come from the germline V gene. This CDR3 contains 17 residues. For the CDR3, the DNA is TGTGCCAGCAGTTTCGGTAGCGGGGGGCCAACCTACAATGAGCAGTTCTTC. Encoded protein: CASSFGSGGPTYNEQFF.

The chain couples TRBV5-8 to TRBJ2-1; TRBD1 matches 9 bases. The CDR3 totals 14 residues. The V gene's germline CDR1 is SGHTS and CDR2 YDEGEE. V dropped 4 bases and J dropped 7; count of bases not matched to a gene: 6. The CDR3 sequence is CASSAGTGRNEQFF. The CDR3 DNA reads as TGTGCCAGCAGCGCCGGGACAGGGAGGAATGAGCAGTTCTTC.

This clone turned up a few times. This chain joins TRBV7-2 and TRBJ1-2; TRBD1 is a possible D gene (6 bases). The germline V and J ends were trimmed by 5 bases and 4 bases, with 17 bases remaining between them. The CDR3 is made up of 15 amino acids. Germline V lookup: CDR1 SGHTA, CDR2 FQGNSA. The CDR3 loop is CASSPQRTDLYGYTF. The CDR3 nucleotides are TGTGCCAGCAGCCCCCAGAGGACAGACCTCTATGGCTACACCTTC.

This clone turned up a few times. The CDR3 DNA follows: TGTGCCAGCAGCTTAGCCCAAGGGCCCCAGCATTTT. Protein product: CASSLAQGPQHF. The chain employs TRBV7-8 and TRBJ1-5; no clear D. Germline loops: CDR1 SGHVS, CDR2 FQNEAQ. The germline V and J ends were trimmed by 0 bases and 9 bases, with 6 bases remaining between them. The CDR3 runs 12 residues.

This clone was seen at least ten times. V and J are TRBV7-2 and TRBJ1-2; D call uncertain. Germline CDR1 is SGHTA and CDR2 is FQGNSA. V gave up 2 bases and J gave up 4 bases, with 11 bases separating them. The CDR3 spans 14 residues. The CDR3 nucleotides are TGTGCCAGCAGCTTATCAGGAGGGTCCTATGGCTACACCTTC. The encoded protein is CASSLSGGSYGYTF.

This clone was seen at least ten times. The gene calls are TRBV29-1 and TRBJ1-2, with 8 bases lining up with TRBD1. Germline V gives CDR1 SQVTM, CDR2 ANQGSEA. The CDR3 covers 14 residues. Unmatched junction bases numbered 14, after V lost 7 bases and J lost 7 bases. The CDR3 region is CSASLTGGEGGYTF. DNA of the CDR3: TGCAGCGCTTCGCTAACAGGGGGAGAGGGTGGCTACACCTTC.

This clone appeared a few times. The chain has TRBV28 and TRBJ2-5, with no clear D. Germline V gene lookup returns CDR1 MDHEN and CDR2 SYDVKM. V gave up 3 bases and J gave up 2 bases, with 7 bases separating them. This CDR3 has 13 amino acids. CDR3 DNA: TGTGCCAGCAGTTTTCAGTATCAAGAGACCCAGTACTTC. Protein sequence: CASSFQYQETQYF.